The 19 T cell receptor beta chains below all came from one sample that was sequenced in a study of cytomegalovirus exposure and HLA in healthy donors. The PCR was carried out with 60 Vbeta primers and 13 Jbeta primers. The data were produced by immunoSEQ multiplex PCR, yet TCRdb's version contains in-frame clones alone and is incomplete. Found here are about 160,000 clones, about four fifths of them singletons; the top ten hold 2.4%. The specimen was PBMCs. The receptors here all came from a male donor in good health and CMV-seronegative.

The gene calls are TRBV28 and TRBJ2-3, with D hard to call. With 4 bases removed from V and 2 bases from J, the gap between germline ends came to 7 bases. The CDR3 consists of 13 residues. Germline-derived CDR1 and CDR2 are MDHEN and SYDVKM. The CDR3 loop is CASSSLPTDTQYF. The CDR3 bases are TGTGCCAGCAGTTCCCTTCCCACAGATACGCAGTATTTT.

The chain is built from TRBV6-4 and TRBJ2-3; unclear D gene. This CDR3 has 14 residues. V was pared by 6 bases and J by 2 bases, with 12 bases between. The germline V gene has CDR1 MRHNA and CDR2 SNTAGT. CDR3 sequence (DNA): TGTGCCAGCAGCCCGTTGAGTTCCACAGATACGCAGTATTTT. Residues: CASSPLSSTDTQYF.

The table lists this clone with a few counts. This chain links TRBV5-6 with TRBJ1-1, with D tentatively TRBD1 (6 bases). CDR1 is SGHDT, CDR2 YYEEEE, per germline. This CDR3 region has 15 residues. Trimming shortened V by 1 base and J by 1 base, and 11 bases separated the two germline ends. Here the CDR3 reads CASSLWDNRNTEAFF. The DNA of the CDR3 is TGTGCCAGCAGCTTGTGGGACAACAGGAACACTGAAGCTTTCTTT.

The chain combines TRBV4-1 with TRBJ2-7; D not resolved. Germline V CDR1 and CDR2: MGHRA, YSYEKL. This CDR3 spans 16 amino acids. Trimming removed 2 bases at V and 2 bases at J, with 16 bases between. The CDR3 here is CASSQIEDILPYEQYF. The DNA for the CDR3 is TGCGCCAGCAGCCAAATAGAGGATATACTACCCTACGAGCAGTACTTC.

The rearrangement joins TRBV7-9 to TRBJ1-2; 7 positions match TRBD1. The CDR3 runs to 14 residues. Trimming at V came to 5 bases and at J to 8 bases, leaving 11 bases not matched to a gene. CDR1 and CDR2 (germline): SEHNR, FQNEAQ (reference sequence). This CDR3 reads CASSPLEDRNGYTF. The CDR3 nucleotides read TGTGCCAGCAGCCCCCTCGAGGACAGGAACGGCTACACCTTC.

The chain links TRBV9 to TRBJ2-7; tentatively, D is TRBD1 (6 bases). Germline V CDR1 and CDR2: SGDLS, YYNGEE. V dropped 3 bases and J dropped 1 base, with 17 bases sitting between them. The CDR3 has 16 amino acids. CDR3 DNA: TGTGCCAGCAGCGCCCGAGGCAGGGGTGCATCCTACGAGCAGTACTTC. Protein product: CASSARGRGASYEQYF.

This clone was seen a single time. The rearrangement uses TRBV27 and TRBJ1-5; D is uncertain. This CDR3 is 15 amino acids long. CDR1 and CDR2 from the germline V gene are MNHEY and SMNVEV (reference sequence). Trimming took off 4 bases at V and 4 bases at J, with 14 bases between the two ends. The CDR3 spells CASSSPAQANQPQHF. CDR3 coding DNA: TGTGCCAGCAGTTCACCCGCCCAGGCTAATCAGCCCCAGCATTTT.

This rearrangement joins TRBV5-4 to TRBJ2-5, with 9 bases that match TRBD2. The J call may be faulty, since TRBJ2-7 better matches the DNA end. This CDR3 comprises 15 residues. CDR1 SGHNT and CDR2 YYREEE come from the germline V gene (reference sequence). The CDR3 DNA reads TGTGCCAGCAGTGTGACTAGCGGTAGCTCCTACGAGCAGTACTTC. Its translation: CASSVTSGSSYEQYF.

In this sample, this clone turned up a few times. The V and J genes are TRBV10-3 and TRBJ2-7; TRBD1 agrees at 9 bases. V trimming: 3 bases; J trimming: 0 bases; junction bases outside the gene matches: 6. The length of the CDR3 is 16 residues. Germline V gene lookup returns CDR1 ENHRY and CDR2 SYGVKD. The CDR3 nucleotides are TGTGCCATCAGTGACCCGGGGACAGGGCTCTCCTACGAGCAGTACTTC. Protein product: CAISDPGTGLSYEQYF.

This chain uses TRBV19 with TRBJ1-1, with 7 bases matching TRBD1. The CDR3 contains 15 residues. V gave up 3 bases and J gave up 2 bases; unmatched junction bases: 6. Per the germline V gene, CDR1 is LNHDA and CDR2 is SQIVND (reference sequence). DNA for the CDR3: TGTGCCAGTAGTATCGACCGGGACAGTAACACTGAAGCTTTCTTT. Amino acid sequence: CASSIDRDSNTEAFF.

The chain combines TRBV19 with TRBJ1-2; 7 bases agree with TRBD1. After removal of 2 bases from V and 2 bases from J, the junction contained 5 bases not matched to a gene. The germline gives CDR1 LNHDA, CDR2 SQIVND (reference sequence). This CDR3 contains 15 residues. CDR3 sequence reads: CASSIRGGINYGYTF. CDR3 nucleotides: TGTGCCAGTAGTATAAGAGGGGGCATCAACTATGGCTACACCTTC. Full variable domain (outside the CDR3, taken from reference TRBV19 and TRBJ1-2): DGGITQSPKYLFRKEGQNVTLSCEQNLNHDAMYWYRQDPGQGLRLIYYSQIVNDFQKGDIAEGYSVSREKKESFPLTVTSAQKNPTAFYLCASSIRGGINYGYTFGSGTRLTVV.

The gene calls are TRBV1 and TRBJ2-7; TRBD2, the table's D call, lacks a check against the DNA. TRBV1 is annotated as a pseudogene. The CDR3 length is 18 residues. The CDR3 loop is CTSSQEPGLAGGSYEQYF. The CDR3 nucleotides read TGCACCAGCAGCCAAGAGCCGGGACTAGCGGGCGGCTCCTACGAGCAGTACTTC.

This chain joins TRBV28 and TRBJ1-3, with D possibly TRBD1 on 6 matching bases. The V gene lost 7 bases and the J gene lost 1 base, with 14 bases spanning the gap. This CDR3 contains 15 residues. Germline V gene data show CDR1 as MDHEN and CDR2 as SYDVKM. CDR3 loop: CASITGPTSGNTIYF. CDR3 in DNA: TGTGCCAGCATAACAGGGCCCACTTCTGGAAACACCATATATTTT.

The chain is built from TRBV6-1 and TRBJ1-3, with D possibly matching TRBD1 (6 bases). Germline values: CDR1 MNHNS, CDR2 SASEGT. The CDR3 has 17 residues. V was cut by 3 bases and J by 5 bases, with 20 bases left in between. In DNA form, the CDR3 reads TGTGCCAGCAGTGACCTACTACAGGGTAGGGGAAGAAACACCATATATTTT. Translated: CASSDLLQGRGRNTIYF.

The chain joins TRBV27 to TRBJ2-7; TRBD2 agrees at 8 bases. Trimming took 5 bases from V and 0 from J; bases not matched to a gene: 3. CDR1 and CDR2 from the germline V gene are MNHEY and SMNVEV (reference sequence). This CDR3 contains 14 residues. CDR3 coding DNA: TGTGCCAGCAGTCCGCTAGCGGGCTCCTACGAGCAGTACTTC. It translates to CASSPLAGSYEQYF.

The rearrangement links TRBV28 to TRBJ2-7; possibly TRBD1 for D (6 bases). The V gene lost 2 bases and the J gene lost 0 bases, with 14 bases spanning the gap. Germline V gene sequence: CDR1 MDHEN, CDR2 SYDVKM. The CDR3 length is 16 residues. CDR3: CASSLEGAGVSYEQYF. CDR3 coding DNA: TGTGCCAGCAGTTTAGAAGGGGCAGGGGTCTCCTACGAGCAGTACTTC.

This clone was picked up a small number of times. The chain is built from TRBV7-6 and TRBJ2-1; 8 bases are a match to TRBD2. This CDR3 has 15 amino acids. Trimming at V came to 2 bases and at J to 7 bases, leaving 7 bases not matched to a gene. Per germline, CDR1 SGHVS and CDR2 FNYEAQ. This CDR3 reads CASSLNRGGKNEQFF. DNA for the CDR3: TGTGCCAGCAGCTTAAACCGGGGGGGAAAGAATGAGCAGTTCTTC.

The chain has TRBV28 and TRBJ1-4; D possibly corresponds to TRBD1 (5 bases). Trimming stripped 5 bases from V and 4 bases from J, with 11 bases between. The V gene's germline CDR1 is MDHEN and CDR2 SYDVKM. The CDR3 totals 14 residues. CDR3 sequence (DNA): TGTGCCAGCAGTAGTGGACAACTTAATGAAAAACTGTTTTTT. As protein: CASSSGQLNEKLFF.

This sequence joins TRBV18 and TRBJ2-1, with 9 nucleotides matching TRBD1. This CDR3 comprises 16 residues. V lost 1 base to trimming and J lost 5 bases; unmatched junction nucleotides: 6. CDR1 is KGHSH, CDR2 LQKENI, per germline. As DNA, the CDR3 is TGTGCCAGCTCACCACGGCTCGGACAGGGGAACAATGAGCAGTTCTTC. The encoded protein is CASSPRLGQGNNEQFF.